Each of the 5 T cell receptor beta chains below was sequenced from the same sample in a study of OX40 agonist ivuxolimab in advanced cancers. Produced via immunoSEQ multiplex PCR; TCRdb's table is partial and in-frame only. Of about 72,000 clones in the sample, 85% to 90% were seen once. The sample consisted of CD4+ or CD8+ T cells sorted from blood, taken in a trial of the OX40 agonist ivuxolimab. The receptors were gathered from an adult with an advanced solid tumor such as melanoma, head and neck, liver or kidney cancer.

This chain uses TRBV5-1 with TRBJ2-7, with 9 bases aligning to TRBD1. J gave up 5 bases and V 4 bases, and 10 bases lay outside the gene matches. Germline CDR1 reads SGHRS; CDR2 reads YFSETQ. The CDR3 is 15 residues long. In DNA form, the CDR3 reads TGCGCCAGCAGCATACAGGGGGCTGAGTTCGACGAGCAGTACTTC. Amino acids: CASSIQGAEFDEQYF.

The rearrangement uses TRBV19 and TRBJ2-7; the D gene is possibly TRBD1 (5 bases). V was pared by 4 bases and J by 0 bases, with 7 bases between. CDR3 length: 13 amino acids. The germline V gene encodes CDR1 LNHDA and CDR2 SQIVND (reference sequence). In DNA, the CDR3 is TGTGCCAGTAGTACAGGACACTCCTACGAGCAGTACTTC. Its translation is CASSTGHSYEQYF.

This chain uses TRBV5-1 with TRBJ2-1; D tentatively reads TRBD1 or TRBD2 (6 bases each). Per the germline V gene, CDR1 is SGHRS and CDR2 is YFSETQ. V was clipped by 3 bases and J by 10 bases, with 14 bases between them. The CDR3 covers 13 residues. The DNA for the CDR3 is TGCGCCAGCAGCTCCGGGACTCAGGGGGAGCAGTTCTTC. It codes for CASSSGTQGEQFF.

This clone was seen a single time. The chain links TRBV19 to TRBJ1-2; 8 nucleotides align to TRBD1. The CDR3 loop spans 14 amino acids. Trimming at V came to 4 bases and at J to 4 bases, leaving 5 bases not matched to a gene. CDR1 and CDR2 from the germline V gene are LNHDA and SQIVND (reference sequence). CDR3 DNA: TGTGCCAGTAGTAGCTCGGACAGGGCCTATGGCTACACCTTC. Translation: CASSSSDRAYGYTF.

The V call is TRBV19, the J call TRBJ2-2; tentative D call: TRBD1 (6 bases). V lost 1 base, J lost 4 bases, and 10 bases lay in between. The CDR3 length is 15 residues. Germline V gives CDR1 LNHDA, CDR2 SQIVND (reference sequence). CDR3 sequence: CASSIGDKSTGELFF. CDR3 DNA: TGTGCCAGTAGTATAGGGGACAAATCCACCGGGGAGCTGTTTTTT.